These 26 T cell receptor beta chains originate from one sample sequenced in a study of blood T cell repertoires in COVID-19. TCRdb's copy holds only in-frame clones and misses some; the assay was immunoSEQ multiplex PCR. The repertoire includes approximately 66,000 clones, about 86% of them detected once, and just under 7% sits in the top ten. Sequencing used peripheral blood. These receptors all stem from a man between 50 and 59 years old with active COVID-19.

The chain uses TRBV5-4 and TRBJ2-1; 10 nucleotides agree with TRBD1. This CDR3 has 17 amino acids. V shed 1 base and J 3 bases; nucleotides not matched to a gene: 7. Germline lookup yields CDR1 SGHNT and CDR2 YYREEE (reference sequence). The CDR3 DNA follows: TGTGCCAGCAGCTTGCGCCGGGACAGGGGAAACTACAATGAGCAGTTCTTC. Translating gives CASSLRRDRGNYNEQFF.

The chain has TRBV7-8 and TRBJ1-3; D is unresolved. V gave up 1 base and J gave up 2 bases, with 9 bases separating them. The CDR3 is 15 residues long. The germline gives CDR1 SGHVS, CDR2 FQNEAQ. The CDR3 here is CASSLGLGAGNTIYF. The CDR3 DNA is TGTGCCAGCAGCTTAGGACTGGGAGCTGGAAACACCATATATTTT.

This chain joins TRBV3-1 (or the pseudogene TRBV3-2) and TRBJ1-3, with D possibly TRBD1 on 5 matching bases. The CDR3 totals 16 residues. Germline loops: CDR1 LGHDT, CDR2 YNNKEL (reference sequence). Trimming shortened V by 1 base and J by 0 bases, and 10 bases separated the two germline ends. Here the CDR3 DNA reads TGTGCCAGCAGCCAAGGCCGGGGGTTCTCTGGAAACACCATATATTTT. Its protein is CASSQGRGFSGNTIYF.

The table lists this clone with a count of one. This chain connects TRBV11-3 to TRBJ2-2; a possible D gene is TRBD1 (6 bases). CDR1 and CDR2 (germline): SGHNT, YENEEA. Trimming pared 5 bases from V and 2 bases from J, leaving 9 bases between. The CDR3 consists of 14 residues. CDR3 DNA sequence: TGTGCCAGCAGCAAGGACAGAAACACCGGGGAGCTGTTTTTT. It codes for CASSKDRNTGELFF.

The chain employs TRBV30 and TRBJ2-3, with 11 bases that match TRBD2. Losses at the gene ends were 5 bases for V and 2 bases for J; bases not matched to a gene: 3. The CDR3 contains 14 residues. CDR1 is GTSNPN, CDR2 SVGIG, per germline (reference sequence). The CDR3: CAWGTSGNTDTQYF. In DNA, the CDR3 is TGTGCCTGGGGGACTAGCGGTAACACAGATACGCAGTATTTT.

The V gene is TRBV9, the J gene TRBJ2-1, with 10 bases fitting TRBD1. Losses at the gene ends were 0 bases for V and 7 bases for J; bases not matched to a gene: 7. This CDR3 region has 16 residues. Germline V gene lookup returns CDR1 SGDLS and CDR2 YYNGEE. The CDR3: CASSVVGTGVPNEQFF. Here the CDR3 DNA reads TGTGCCAGCAGCGTAGTAGGGACAGGGGTCCCAAATGAGCAGTTCTTC.

V is TRBV5-8 and J is TRBJ1-5; possible D gene TRBD1, 6 bases. CDR1 is SGHTS, CDR2 YDEGEE, per germline. The CDR3 length is 14 residues. Trimming took off 1 base at V and 3 bases at J, with 8 bases between the two ends. The CDR3 DNA reads as TGTGCCAGCAGCTTGAGACAGGTCAATCAGCCCCAGCATTTT. This translates into CASSLRQVNQPQHF.

Concerning this clone: Compared with germline, one end of the junction differs, possibly owing to a read error. The CDR3 region is CSFDSYNEQFF. DNA of the CDR3: TGCAGCTTTGACAGTTACAATGAGCAGTTCTTC. This chain uses TRBV29-1 with TRBJ2-1, with TRBD1 as a possible D gene (5 bases). This CDR3 has 11 residues. Germline V CDR1 and CDR2: SQVTM, ANQGSEA.

The chain uses TRBV12-3 or TRBV12-4 and TRBJ2-5; D is perhaps TRBD1 (6 bases). This CDR3 spans 13 amino acids. V was pared by 6 bases and J by 3 bases, with 11 bases between. The CDR3 region has the DNA TGTGCCAGCAGCGCGAGGGGGAAAGAGACCCAGTACTTC. Encoded protein: CASSARGKETQYF.

The chain couples TRBV18 to TRBJ1-1, with D possibly TRBD1 on 5 matching bases. The CDR3 spans 15 residues. Trimming shortened V by 1 base and J by 5 bases, and 14 bases separated the two germline ends. Germline values: CDR1 KGHSH, CDR2 LQKENI. The CDR3 DNA follows: TGTGCCAGCTCACCACAGCAGGACGGGGGGACTGAAGCTTTCTTT. Translating gives CASSPQQDGGTEAFF.

The chain employs TRBV10-1 and TRBJ2-7, with 8 bases fitting TRBD2. In germline, CDR1 is WNHNN, CDR2 SYGVQD (reference sequence). The V and J ends lost 6 bases and 0 bases, in that order; junction bases with no gene match: 4. This CDR3 has 14 amino acids. The CDR3 bases are TGCGCCAGCAGCACTAGCGGACTCTCCTACGAGCAGTACGTC. Translating it yields CASSTSGLSYEQYV.

The rearrangement joins TRBV27 to TRBJ1-1; D is unresolved. CDR1 MNHEY and CDR2 SMNVEV come from the germline V gene (reference sequence). The length of the CDR3 is 13 residues. V was pared by 4 bases and J by 7 bases, with 13 bases between. The CDR3 reads CASSYGRGFEAFF. In DNA, the CDR3 is TGTGCCAGCAGTTACGGACGGGGTTTTGAAGCTTTCTTT.

The rearrangement links TRBV3-1 (or the pseudogene TRBV3-2) to TRBJ2-7; no reliable D call. The V gene's germline CDR1 is LGHDT and CDR2 YNNKEL (reference sequence). V dropped 3 bases and J dropped 6 bases, with 9 bases sitting between them. The CDR3 runs 12 residues. This CDR3 reads CASSHTAIEQYF. As DNA, the CDR3 is TGTGCCAGCAGCCACACTGCTATCGAGCAGTACTTC.

V gene TRBV7-2 combines with J gene TRBJ2-1; no clear D gene. The length of the CDR3 is 15 residues. Trimming took 4 bases from V and 8 from J, leaving 18 bases between them. Germline V gives CDR1 SGHTA, CDR2 FQGNSA. CDR3 nucleotide sequence: TGTGCCAGCAGCTCCAGTCAGTTGAGGCTCGATGAGCAGTTCTTC. Its translation: CASSSSQLRLDEQFF.

The rearrangement links TRBV6-1 to TRBJ1-2, with D possibly matching TRBD1 (5 bases). The CDR3 is 16 amino acids. Trimming cost V 1 base and J 9 bases, with 21 bases left between them. CDR1 is MNHNS, CDR2 SASEGT, per germline. CDR3 in amino acids: CASSEGGGSSILSYTF. In DNA, the CDR3 is TGTGCCAGCAGTGAAGGGGGCGGATCCTCCATCTTAAGCTACACCTTC.

This chain links TRBV5-1 with TRBJ2-2; 8 bases line up with TRBD1. Germline loops: CDR1 SGHRS, CDR2 YFSETQ. The CDR3 contains 14 residues. The junction had 7 bases not matched to a gene; V was cut back by 7 bases and J by 5 bases. The CDR3 sequence is CASRGTGGTGELFF. CDR3 nucleotide sequence: TGCGCCAGCCGGGGGACAGGCGGTACCGGGGAGCTGTTTTTT.

The gene calls are TRBV19 and TRBJ2-2, with D maybe TRBD1 (6 bases). This CDR3 contains 15 residues. Germline CDR1 and CDR2: LNHDA and SQIVND (reference sequence). Trimming removed 2 bases at V and 5 bases at J, with 12 bases between. The DNA of the CDR3 is TGTGCCAGTAGTATACCCCAGGGGAATACCGGGGAGCTGTTTTTT. As protein: CASSIPQGNTGELFF.

CDR3 region: CASSRSAGLKETQYF. CDR3 nucleotides: TGTGCCAGCAGCAGGTCAGCGGGGTTAAAAGAGACCCAGTACTTC. The gene calls are TRBV3-1 (or the pseudogene TRBV3-2) and TRBJ2-5; the match to TRBD2 covers 7 bases. V was pared by 5 bases and J by 3 bases, with 9 bases of the junction left unmatched. The germline V gene encodes CDR1 LGHDT and CDR2 YNNKEL (reference sequence). This CDR3 is built from 15 residues.

The rearrangement uses TRBV5-8 and TRBJ2-7; 8 bases fit TRBD1. CDR3 length equals 13 residues. CDR1 is SGHTS and CDR2 is YDEGEE in the germline V gene. The trim removed 4 bases at V and 5 bases at J, leaving 5 bases unmatched. The CDR3: CASSRTGTDEQYF. The CDR3 bases are TGTGCCAGCAGCCGGACAGGGACCGACGAGCAGTACTTC.

V and J are TRBV7-3 and TRBJ2-2; 11 positions match TRBD2. The V and J ends lost 5 bases and 1 base, in that order; junction bases with no gene match: 3. Germline CDR1 reads SGHTA; CDR2 reads FQGTGA. The CDR3 extends over 16 amino acids. Here the CDR3 DNA reads TGTGCCAGCAGCATCGGGACTAGCGGGAACACCGGGGAGCTGTTTTTT. Protein sequence: CASSIGTSGNTGELFF.

The table lists this clone with a count of one. The chain recombines TRBV7-2 with TRBJ2-2; D is possibly TRBD2 (5 bases). The CDR3 runs to 14 residues. The V and J ends lost 1 base and 8 bases respectively, with 11 bases between them. The germline CDR1 and CDR2 sequences are SGHTA and FQGNSA. The chain's CDR3 is CASSLDPGWGELFF. CDR3 sequence (DNA): TGTGCCAGCAGCTTAGATCCGGGGTGGGGGGAGCTGTTTTTT. The variable domain in full, with the rest retrieved from reference TRBV7-2 and TRBJ2-2, is GAGVSQSPSNKVTEKGKDVELRCDPISGHTALYWYRQSLGQGLEFLIYFQGNSAPDKSGLPSDRFSAERTGGSVSTLTIQRTQQEDSAVYLCASSLDPGWGELFFGEGSRLTVL.

J is TRBJ2-7 and V is TRBV6-5; tentatively, D is TRBD1 (6 bases). In germline, CDR1 is MNHEY, CDR2 SVGAGI. V was shortened by 6 bases and J by 0 bases, with 15 bases between the two germline ends. The CDR3 sequence is 15 residues long. The CDR3 DNA sequence: TGTGCCAGCAGGACACGGACAGCGAGCTCCTACGAGCAGTACTTC. It codes for CASRTRTASSYEQYF.

The V and J genes are TRBV24-1 and TRBJ1-5; D perhaps matches TRBD1 (5 bases). The V end was cut by 2 bases, the J end by 1 base, with 5 bases between. Germline CDR1 reads KGHDR; CDR2 reads SFDVKD. The CDR3 loop spans 14 amino acids. The CDR3 sequence is CATSDSGSNQPQHF. Here the CDR3 DNA reads TGTGCCACCAGTGATTCAGGGAGCAATCAGCCCCAGCATTTT.

J is TRBJ1-6 and V is TRBV28; possible D gene TRBD1, 6 bases. CDR1 is MDHEN and CDR2 is SYDVKM in the germline V gene. V was clipped by 6 bases and J by 7 bases, with 13 bases between them. This CDR3 contains 14 residues. CDR3 protein: CASSTGQLNSPLHF. The CDR3 bases are TGTGCCAGCAGCACGGGACAATTAAATTCACCCCTCCACTTT.

J is TRBJ1-1 and V is TRBV5-8; no reliable D call. The CDR3 runs to 15 residues. Germline V gene data show CDR1 as SGHTS and CDR2 as YDEGEE. V was clipped by 0 bases and J by 1 base, with 10 bases between them. CDR3 sequence reads: CASSLVLRWNTEAFF. The CDR3 region has the DNA TGTGCCAGCAGCTTGGTTTTGAGGTGGAACACTGAAGCTTTCTTT.

The rearrangement uses TRBV7-9 and TRBJ2-1; D gene ambiguous. Trimming pared 5 bases from V and 12 bases from J, leaving 5 bases between. Germline values: CDR1 SEHNR, CDR2 FQNEAQ (reference sequence). The CDR3 runs to 9 residues. CDR3 loop: CASSPGQFF. CDR3 bases: TGTGCCAGCAGCCCCGGGCAGTTCTTC.